This T cell receptor beta chain was obtained from a study of blood T cell repertoires in COVID-19. A word on this clone: The same CDR3 also results from other DNA sequences found in this sample.

Per the authors' pipeline: Amplifying reference gene primers gave estimates of nucleated cell counts. Sequencing was performed with immunoSEQ multiplex PCR; in TCRdb, only in-frame clones are kept and a portion is missing. Clone size and the V and J calls come from that table; the DNA yielded D and trimming. In the table there are roughly 260,000 clones, roughly 86% of which are singletons. Germline V gene sequence: CDR1 MDHEN, CDR2 SYDVKM. The CDR3 has 15 amino acids. Trimming at V came to 6 bases and at J to 4 bases, leaving 5 bases not matched to a gene. This receptor was taken from a woman aged 25 to 45 with COVID-19, enrolled during active disease. This chain joins TRBV28 and TRBJ2-7; 14 positions agree with TRBD2. Sequenced sample: peripheral blood. The DNA of the CDR3 is TGTGCCAGCAGCCCGGGGACTAGCGGGAGTTACGAGCAGTACTTC. It yields the protein CASSPGTSGSYEQYF.